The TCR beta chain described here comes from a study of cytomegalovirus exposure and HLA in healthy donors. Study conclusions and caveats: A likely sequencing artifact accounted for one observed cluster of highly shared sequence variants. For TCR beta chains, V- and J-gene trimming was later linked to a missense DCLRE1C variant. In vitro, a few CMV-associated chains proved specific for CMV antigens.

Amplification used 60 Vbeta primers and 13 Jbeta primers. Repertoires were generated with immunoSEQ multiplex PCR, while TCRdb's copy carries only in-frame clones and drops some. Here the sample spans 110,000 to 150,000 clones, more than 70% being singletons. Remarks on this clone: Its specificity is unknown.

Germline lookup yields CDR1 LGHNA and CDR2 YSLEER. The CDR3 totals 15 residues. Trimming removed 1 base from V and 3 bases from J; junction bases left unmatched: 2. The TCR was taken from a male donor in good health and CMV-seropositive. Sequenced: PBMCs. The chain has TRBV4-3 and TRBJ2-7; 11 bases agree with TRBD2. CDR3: CASSQGGTSGYEQYF. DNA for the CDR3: TGCGCCAGCAGCCAAGGTGGGACTAGCGGCTACGAGCAGTACTTC.